The clone carrying this T cell receptor beta chain was seen repeatedly, ten times or more. Its antigen is currently unknown. The CDR3 consists of 13 residues. Germline loops: CDR1 SEHNR, CDR2 FQNEAQ (reference sequence). Trimming took off 5 bases at V and 7 bases at J, with 12 bases between the two ends. These data originate in a study of T cell repertoires in cytomegalovirus infection. Across the whole study: CMV infection and matching HLA type were both indicated by public TCR beta signatures. Whole-study results and caveats: Adding up the frequency of public TCR beta families identified people who carried CMV plus the relevant HLA. HLA-C-restricted, CMV-specific TCR beta clonotypes were dominant ex vivo.

TCRdb reprocessed the reads via MiXCR and lists one record per CDR3 protein. The table shows about 240,000 distinct CDR3 sequences, with more than 9% occurring only once. The sequencing sample was made of PBMCs. This TCR derives from a human donor in good health (CMV status not recorded). Some clones in this sample may be carry-over from other donors' samples. The rearrangement joins TRBV7-9 to TRBJ1-5; tentatively, D is TRBD1 (5 bases). The CDR3 DNA is TGTGCCAGCAGCCGGGATGGGGACCAGCCCCAGCATTTT. This gives the protein CASSRDGDQPQHF.